This record looks at one TCR beta chain sequence and its context. Its antigen remains unknown. Method: immunoSEQ multiplex PCR; TCRdb's copy keeps in-frame clones and lacks some. The sample lists 90,000 to 100,000 clones, roughly 89% occurring once. The data were taken from a study of OX40 agonist ivuxolimab in advanced cancers. Background on the study: Allowance was made for prior anti-PD-1, anti-PD-L1 or anti-CTLA-4 therapy, and roughly 40% had some.

Regarding the study as a whole: By week 6 at 0.1 to 3.0 mg/kg, blood CD4+ and CD8+ T cells had expanded clonally.

Sequencing used CD4+ or CD8+ T cells sorted from blood, obtained in a trial of the OX40 agonist ivuxolimab. This clonotype was obtained from an adult with an advanced solid tumor such as melanoma, head and neck, liver or kidney cancer.

DNA for the CDR3: TGTGCCAGCAGCGTTACGGGACAGGGTTCTGAAGCTTTCTTT. Translating gives CASSVTGQGSEAFF. This sequence joins TRBV7-9 and TRBJ1-1; 9 bases agree with TRBD1. This CDR3 is built from 14 residues. Trimming at V came to 5 bases and at J to 6 bases, leaving 7 bases not matched to a gene. The germline CDR1 and CDR2 sequences are SEHNR and FQNEAQ (reference sequence). Looking up the rest from reference TRBV7-9 and TRBJ1-1 gives the full variable domain: DTGVSQNPRHKITKRGQNVTFRCDPISEHNRLYWYRQTLGQGPEFLTYFQNEAQLEKSRLLSDRFSAERPKGSFSTLEIQRTEQGDSAMYLCASSVTGQGSEAFFGQGTRLTVV.